The present TCR beta chain was sequenced within a study of cytomegalovirus exposure and HLA in healthy donors. The PCR used 60 Vbeta and 13 Jbeta primers. Measured with immunoSEQ multiplex PCR; TCRdb has only the in-frame clones, and not every one. The sample totals roughly 70,000 clones. Sequencing was carried out using PBMCs. The sequence was obtained from a man between 40 and 49 years old in good health and CMV-seronegative.

The CDR3: CASRREAGGEQYF. The CDR3, as DNA: TGCGCCAGCAGGAGGGAGGCAGGGGGCGAGCAGTACTTC. The rearrangement links TRBV5-1 to TRBJ2-7, with a weak D call TRBD1 (7 bases). Germline V gives CDR1 SGHRS, CDR2 YFSETQ. The V gene lost 5 bases and the J gene lost 6 bases, with 15 bases spanning the gap. The CDR3 totals 13 residues.